Described below is a single TCR beta chain sequence and its context. A single count supports this clone. Its antigen has not been determined. The record has no base qualities; no much larger clone is one base away. This sample was included in a study of T cell responses to AZD1222 COVID-19 vaccine (dated by TCRdb to 2020 to 2022). Turning to the overall study: Because spike-specific TCR depth and breadth did not differ between the two schedules, AZD1222 recipients who got a second dose at roughly 4 weeks were pooled with those who got a second dose at roughly 12 weeks. A total of 230 to 250 trial participants underwent TCR sequencing, of whom 200 to 220 had received two doses of AZD1222 and 26 had received two doses of the MenACWY control vaccine. Trial participants were enrolled by age into 18-55, 56-69 and 70-plus year subgroups, with around 150, 28 and 57 TCR-sequenced participants respectively. General study outcomes and caveats: Vaccine-associated CD4 TCRs spanned the whole spike protein, with dominant responses in regions 160-218 and 743-854. Participants were mostly white British and included more females than males, and it was suggested by the authors that clonal diversity may have been underestimated. Only five or six AZD1222 recipients were SARS-CoV-2 seropositive at baseline, limiting conclusions about previously exposed vaccinees. The 56-69-year group was small, and its depth increase did not reach significance, likely because of low power. Nearly half of unique spike-specific TCRs reportedly recognized epitopes outside regions mutated in the B.1.351 and B.1.1.7 variants. After two AZD1222 doses, both the breadth and the depth of spike-specific TCRs were significantly higher than at day 0 and than in MenACWY recipients. No day 14 peak-response samples were available, so repertoires were characterized only after the peak T cell response.

The sample's time point, from its label and the paper: baseline before first vaccination. The vaccinee samples were drawn from two UK trials, COV001 and COV002, one of which was a single-blind randomized controlled phase 2/3 trial testing AZD1222 (ChAdOx1 nCoV-19) in healthy adults. For TCRbeta chain sequencing, PBMC samples from trial participants were taken at day 0 and at day 28 after the second dose. For CDR1 and CDR2, the germline V gene (reference sequence) lists SEHNR and FQNEAQ. V lost 0 bases and J lost 3 bases; the stretch between them is 18 bases long. The CDR3 spans 17 residues, from the cysteine through the phenylalanine. Only the CDR3 DNA stays, 51 bases, in frame from base 1. The CDR3 regions of human TCRbeta chains were analyzed by immunosequencing. The published analysis was carried out like this. TCRs in the repertoires were matched against a reference library of SARS-CoV-2-specific TCRs that had been generated with the MIRA antigen-specificity platform. Breadth meant the fraction of unique TCRs that were SARS-CoV-2-associated, whereas depth meant the fraction of total T cells that were SARS-CoV-2-associated. Using the MIRA data, every spike-specific TCR was mapped to the spike region that the TCR reacted to and assigned to either a CD4 or a CD8 class. Log10-transformed breadth and depth values were compared by one-way ANOVA with Sidak's multiple comparisons tests. Imported from immuneACCESS, the table was reduced by TCRdb to in-frame sequences with V and J called. These copies leave out some clones; in studies compared against another copy, an unresolved V gene accounts for under half, and the cause of the remainder is not known. The V and J calls and clone size come from that table; D and trimming were worked out from the DNA. The sample table contains 65,000 to 70,000 clones; only one count was recorded for roughly 80% of them. The leading ten clones occupy more than 5% of the sample.

This specimen was peripheral blood, taken on day 0 of AZD1222 vaccination. This sequence was found in an adult in good health. The V and J genes are TRBV7-9 and TRBJ2-7, with an unclear D gene assignment. CDR3 loop: CASSLAPDGPGFYEQYF. The DNA sequence is given as TGTGCCAGCAGCTTAGCCCCGGACGGCCCCGGCTTCTACGAGCAGTACTTC.